A few counts support the clone carrying this T cell receptor beta chain. CDR3 length: 15 residues. V was pared by 8 bases and J by 1 base, with 15 bases between. Per germline, CDR1 MNHEY and CDR2 SVGEGT. This record comes from a study of patients and donors after allogeneic stem cell transplantation. In TCRdb, the RT-PCR reads were re-called with MiXCR into one record per CDR3 protein. The sample lists 150,000 or so distinct CDR3 sequences, approximately 22% occurring once. This chain joins TRBV6-2 or TRBV6-3 and TRBJ1-5; a possible D gene is TRBD1 (5 bases). Sequenced: blood, either unsorted or a sorted T cell fraction (not recorded which). The origin of this receptor is a human donor who was either an allogeneic HSCT recipient or a stem cell or donor lymphocyte infusion donor (not recorded which). It is not recorded whose cells these are; they may come from a transplant donor. This chain's CDR3 is CASGDSRGSNQPQHF. CDR3 DNA sequence: TGTGCCAGCGGTGACAGTCGCGGAAGCAATCAGCCCCAGCATTTT.